This is a list of T cell receptor beta chains from one sample in a study of glioma-infiltrating T cells. TCRdb recomputed calls from the multiplex PCR reads with MiXCR, one row per CDR3 protein. The table records 16,000 or so distinct CDR3 sequences, 58% of them present only once. Sequenced sample: glioma tissue, nonneoplastic brain tissue, or PBMCs (not recorded which). Receptors originate from a human donor with low-grade glioma or glioblastoma, undergoing nonglioma brain surgery, or in good health (not recorded which). Each CDR3 is given with its conserved first and last residue. D genes are given only for firm matches. Clone size is not always given. Where it is, it says once, few, many or a class for expanded clones.

clone_size j_call d_call v_call cdr3_aa cdr3_nt
. TRBJ2-7 . TRBV4-3 CASSQVLTYEQYF TGCGCCAGCAGCCAAGTCCTAACCTACGAGCAGTACTTC
once TRBJ2-1 . TRBV28 CASSLSSACNEQFF TGTGCCAGCAGTTTATCGTCAGCATGCAATGAGCAGTTCTTC
. TRBJ2-5 . TRBV7-3 CASSSDRMDQETQYF TGTGCCAGCAGCTCTGACAGGATGGACCAAGAGACCCAGTACTTC
. TRBJ1-3 . TRBV28 CASRRGSGNTIYF TGTGCCAGCAGAAGGGGCTCTGGAAACACCATATATTTT
. TRBJ1-5 . TRBV28 CASSRDSNQPQHF TGTGCCAGCAGTCGAGACAGTAATCAGCCCCAGCATTTT
. TRBJ1-1 . TRBV27 CASSDPNTEAFF TGTGCCAGCAGCGATCCTAACACTGAAGCTTTCTTT
. TRBJ2-7 . TRBV18 CASSPGKVLYEQYF TGTGCCAGCTCTCCGGGCAAGGTTCTATACGAGCAGTACTTC
. TRBJ1-1 TRBD1 TRBV6-1 CASRRTGSNTEAFF TGTGCCAGCAGACGGACAGGCTCGAACACTGAAGCTTTCTTT
few TRBJ2-5 . TRBV19 CASRRSPLAGQETQYF TGTGCCAGTAGGCGCTCCCCTCTAGCTGGGCAAGAGACCCAGTACTTC
. TRBJ1-4 . TRBV10-3 CATSQLQGTNEKLFF TGTGCCACGAGTCAATTGCAAGGAACTAATGAAAAACTGTTTTTT
few TRBJ1-5 . TRBV6-1 CASSSLRPREYNQPQHF TGTGCCAGCAGTTCCCTAAGACCAAGGGAATACAATCAGCCCCAGCATTTT
many TRBJ1-4 . TRBV5-1 CASSPGEEKLFF TGCGCCAGCAGCCCCGGGGAAGAAAAACTGTTTTTT
. TRBJ2-3 TRBD2 TRBV6-2/TRBV6-3 CASSYLLGGGAGTDTQYF TGTGCCAGCAGTTACCTCCTTGGCGGGGGGGCCGGCACAGATACGCAGTATTTT
. TRBJ2-7 TRBD2 TRBV6-2/TRBV6-3 CASSYSGNSGDYEEYF TGTGCCAGCAGTTACTCTGGGAATAGCGGGGACTACGAGGAGTACTTC
. TRBJ1-2 . TRBV28 CASSVAGANYGYTF TGTGCCAGCAGTGTAGCAGGGGCCAACTATGGCTACACCTTC
. TRBJ1-1 . TRBV28 CASSLFPKNTEAFF TGTGCCAGCAGTTTATTTCCCAAGAACACTGAAGCTTTCTTT
many TRBJ2-3 . TRBV18 CASSRTDTGTQYF TGTGCCAGCTCGCGGACAGACACAGGCACGCAGTATTTT
few TRBJ2-1 . TRBV6-1 CASSDPQLKQFF TGTGCCAGCAGCGACCCGCAGCTAAAGCAGTTCTTC
. TRBJ2-7 . TRBV20-1 CSARDINPPGEQYF TGCAGTGCTAGAGATATAAATCCCCCGGGGGAGCAGTACTTC
. TRBJ2-7 TRBD2 TRBV11-2 CTSSSLGTSGTYEQYF TGTACCAGCAGCTCCTTGGGGACTAGCGGGACCTACGAGCAGTACTTC
. TRBJ1-1 . TRBV4-1 CASSRSGLSTEAFF TGCGCCAGCAGCCGGTCGGGACTGTCCACTGAAGCTTTCTTT
. TRBJ1-1 . TRBV28 CASEGNTEAFF TGTGCCTCTGAAGGTAACACTGAAGCTTTCTTT
. TRBJ2-7 . TRBV7-9 CASGTEVPYEQYF TGTGCCAGCGGCACCGAGGTACCCTACGAGCAGTACTTC
. TRBJ2-6 TRBD2 TRBV6-5 CASSSISGGSGANVLTF TGTGCCAGCAGTTCGATTAGCGGGGGGTCTGGGGCCAACGTCCTGACTTTC